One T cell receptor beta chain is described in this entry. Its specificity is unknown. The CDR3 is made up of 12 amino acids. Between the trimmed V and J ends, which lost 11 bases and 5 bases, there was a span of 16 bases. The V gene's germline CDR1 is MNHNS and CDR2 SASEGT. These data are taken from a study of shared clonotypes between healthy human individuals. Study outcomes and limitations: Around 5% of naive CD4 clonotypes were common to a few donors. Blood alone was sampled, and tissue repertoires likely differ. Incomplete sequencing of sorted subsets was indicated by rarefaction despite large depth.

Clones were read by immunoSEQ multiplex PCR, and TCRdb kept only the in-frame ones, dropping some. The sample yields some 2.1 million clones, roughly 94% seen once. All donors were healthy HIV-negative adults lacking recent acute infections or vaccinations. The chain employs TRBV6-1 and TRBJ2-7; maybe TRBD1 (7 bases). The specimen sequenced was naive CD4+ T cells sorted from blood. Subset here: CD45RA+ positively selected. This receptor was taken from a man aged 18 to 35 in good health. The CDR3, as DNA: TGTGCCGGACCAACAGGGGAGGACGAGCAGTACTTC. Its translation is CAGPTGEDEQYF.